The rows below give T cell receptor beta chains drawn from one sample of a study of blood T cell repertoires in COVID-19. The repertoire was sequenced with immunoSEQ multiplex PCR; TCRdb's copy has only in-frame clones and lacks some. The sample shows about 46,000 clones, under 90% of them seen only once. Sequencing input: peripheral blood. The receptor set was obtained from a man in his fifties or sixties with acute or convalescent COVID-19. CDR3s include the opening cysteine and the closing phenylalanine or tryptophan. The order of the fields is J gene, D gene, clone size, V gene, CDR3 DNA, CDR3 protein. A D gene is named only where the DNA matches it firmly. Clone sizes are given selectively: once, few, many, or a class where the clone is expanded.

J: TRBJ2-1; D: TRBD2; size: NA; V: TRBV7-3; DNA: TGTGCCAGCAGCTTAGCGGGGGCCTACAATGAGCAGTTCTTC; CDR3: CASSLAGAYNEQFF
J: TRBJ2-7; D: TRBD2; size: NA; V: TRBV6-6; DNA: TGTGCCAGCAGTTCCGGGACTAGCGGGGGGTACGAGCAGTACTTC; CDR3: CASSSGTSGGYEQYF
J: TRBJ1-1; D: TRBD1; size: NA; V: TRBV3-1/TRBV3-2; DNA: TGTGCCAGCAGCCAGGAACAGACAGGGACAGGCACTGAAGCTTTCTTT; CDR3: CASSQEQTGTGTEAFF
J: TRBJ2-3; D: TRBD1; size: NA; V: TRBV20-1; DNA: TGCAGTGCGAACAGGGGAGATACGCAGTATTTT; CDR3: CSANRGDTQYF
J: TRBJ1-2; D: TRBD1; size: NA; V: TRBV12-3/TRBV12-4; DNA: TGTGCCAGCAGTTTAGGGACAGGGGTCGGCTACACCTTC; CDR3: CASSLGTGVGYTF
J: TRBJ1-2; D: NA; size: once; V: TRBV7-3; DNA: TGTGCCAGCATAAATATAGGGGCCGCTAACTATGGCTACACCTTC; CDR3: CASINIGAANYGYTF
J: TRBJ2-3; D: TRBD1; size: NA; V: TRBV3-1/TRBV3-2; DNA: TGTGCCAGCAGCCGGGACAGGGAAACGCAGTATTTT; CDR3: CASSRDRETQYF
J: TRBJ2-1; D: TRBD1; size: few; V: TRBV12-5; DNA: TGTGCTAGTGGTTCCCCGACCGGGACAGGGCCCTACAATGAGCAGTTCTTC; CDR3: CASGSPTGTGPYNEQFF
J: TRBJ2-3; D: TRBD1; size: once; V: TRBV9; DNA: TGTGCCAGCAGCGTCACAGGGGGTTGGGCAGATACGCAGTATTTT; CDR3: CASSVTGGWADTQYF
J: TRBJ2-5; D: TRBD1; size: NA; V: TRBV5-4; DNA: TGTGCCAGCAGCTTACAGGGGTCAGAGACCCAGTACTTC; CDR3: CASSLQGSETQYF
J: TRBJ1-2; D: NA; size: NA; V: TRBV29-1; DNA: TGCAGCGTTGTGGGGAGGGATAGCTACACCTTC; CDR3: CSVVGRDSYTF
J: TRBJ2-3; D: TRBD2; size: NA; V: TRBV30; DNA: TGTGCCTGGAGTAGCGGGGGAGCTACTAGCACAGATACGCAGTATTTT; CDR3: CAWSSGGATSTDTQYF
J: TRBJ2-6; D: TRBD1; size: NA; V: TRBV5-1; DNA: TGCGCCAGCAGCGACGGACAGGGGCGGTCTGGGGCCAACGTCCTGACTTTC; CDR3: CASSDGQGRSGANVLTF
J: TRBJ1-2; D: TRBD1; size: NA; V: TRBV5-1; DNA: TGCGCCAGCAGCTTTGACAGGGGAGGCTATGGCTACACCTTC; CDR3: CASSFDRGGYGYTF
J: TRBJ1-1; D: TRBD1; size: NA; V: TRBV13; DNA: TGTGCCAGCAGCGACTACAGGGGGCGGGACACTGAAGCTTTCTTT; CDR3: CASSDYRGRDTEAFF
J: TRBJ1-1; D: NA; size: NA; V: TRBV19; DNA: TGTGCCAGTAGTGAGACAGCCCGGGGGGGTGAAGCTTTCTTT; CDR3: CASSETARGGEAFF
J: TRBJ1-6; D: NA; size: NA; V: TRBV18; DNA: TGTGCCAGCTCACCAGGACGGGGGAATTCACCCCTCCACTTT; CDR3: CASSPGRGNSPLHF
J: TRBJ2-6; D: NA; size: NA; V: TRBV28; DNA: TGTGCCAGCAGCCTCCCCACGGGAAGGTTCTCTGGGGCCAACGTCCTGACTTTC; CDR3: CASSLPTGRFSGANVLTF
J: TRBJ1-1; D: NA; size: NA; V: TRBV5-6; DNA: TGTGCCAGCAGCTTGGACGGCCGAGGAACTGAAGCTTTCTTT; CDR3: CASSLDGRGTEAFF
J: TRBJ2-1; D: TRBD1; size: once; V: TRBV3-1/TRBV3-2; DNA: TGTGCCAGCAGCCAGGGCGACAGGGGACTTTCCTACAATGAGCAGTTCTTC; CDR3: CASSQGDRGLSYNEQFF
J: TRBJ2-3; D: TRBD1; size: NA; V: TRBV7-8; DNA: TGTGCCAGCAGCCCCACAGGGGGTGAAGATACGCAGTATTTT; CDR3: CASSPTGGEDTQYF
J: TRBJ2-7; D: TRBD2; size: NA; V: TRBV3-1/TRBV3-2; DNA: TGTGCCAGCAGCCAAGATCGGCTAGCGGGGGGGTTCTACGAGCAGTACTTC; CDR3: CASSQDRLAGGFYEQYF
J: TRBJ1-6; D: NA; size: once; V: TRBV4-2; DNA: TGTGCCAGCAGCCAAGAGGGGCCTAAATGGAATTCACCCCTCCACTTT; CDR3: CASSQEGPKWNSPLHF
J: TRBJ1-6; D: NA; size: NA; V: TRBV5-6; DNA: TGTGCCAGCAGCTTGGTAGGGGGGGCCCAACGTGATTCACCCCTCCACTTT; CDR3: CASSLVGGAQRDSPLHF
J: TRBJ2-2; D: NA; size: NA; V: TRBV5-1; DNA: TGCGCCAGCAGCTTGGGAGACAGTGCCAGGGGTACCGGGGAGCTGTTTTTT; CDR3: CASSLGDSARGTGELFF
J: TRBJ1-1; D: NA; size: NA; V: TRBV18; DNA: TGTGCCAGCTTAAAAAGACAGGACACTGAAGCTTTCTTT; CDR3: CASLKRQDTEAFF
J: TRBJ1-2; D: NA; size: NA; V: TRBV30; DNA: TGTGCCTGGAATGGAGACAGAGATGGCTACACCTTC; CDR3: CAWNGDRDGYTF
J: TRBJ2-3; D: NA; size: NA; V: TRBV5-1; DNA: TGCGCCAGCAGCTTGGCTTCTCGGTCCACAGATACGCAGTATTTT; CDR3: CASSLASRSTDTQYF
J: TRBJ1-4; D: TRBD1; size: NA; V: TRBV2; DNA: TGTGCCAGCAGAAACAGGGGAGGAAATGAAAAACTGTTTTTT; CDR3: CASRNRGGNEKLFF
J: TRBJ2-1; D: TRBD2; size: NA; V: TRBV3-1/TRBV3-2; DNA: TGTGCCAGCAGCCCTAGCGGGGGTAGCTCCTACAATGAGCAGTTCTTC; CDR3: CASSPSGGSSYNEQFF
J: TRBJ1-4; D: NA; size: NA; V: TRBV18; DNA: TGTGCCAGCTCACCACCCAGTTCTAATGAAAAACTGTTTTTT; CDR3: CASSPPSSNEKLFF
J: TRBJ1-2; D: TRBD1; size: NA; V: TRBV6-5; DNA: TGTGCCAGCAGGATGGGGACAGGAGACTATGGCTACACCTTC; CDR3: CASRMGTGDYGYTF
J: TRBJ1-2; D: NA; size: NA; V: TRBV24-1; DNA: TGTGCCGCGTCGGGGAATAACTATGGCTACACCTTC; CDR3: CAASGNNYGYTF
J: TRBJ2-2; D: NA; size: NA; V: TRBV4-1; DNA: TGCGCCAGCAGCCAAGAGGGCCCCACCGGGGAGCTGTTTTTT; CDR3: CASSQEGPTGELFF
J: TRBJ2-7; D: NA; size: NA; V: TRBV12-3/TRBV12-4; DNA: TGTGCCAGCACCTTGACTGGCGAGCAGTACTTC; CDR3: CASTLTGEQYF
J: TRBJ2-7; D: NA; size: once; V: TRBV30; DNA: TGTGCCTGGACCGCTACAGGGTACGAGCAGTACTTC; CDR3: CAWTATGYEQYF
J: TRBJ1-1; D: NA; size: NA; V: TRBV29-1; DNA: TGCAGCGTTGTGGTAAGTCGGACTGAAGCTTTCTTT; CDR3: CSVVVSRTEAFF
J: TRBJ1-1; D: NA; size: few; V: TRBV2; DNA: TGTGCCAGCAGTGAGGGGAGATACACTGAAGCTTTCTTT; CDR3: CASSEGRYTEAFF
J: TRBJ2-1; D: NA; size: NA; V: TRBV12-3/TRBV12-4; DNA: TGTGCCAGCAGTTACAACACCTACAATGAGCAGTTCTTC; CDR3: CASSYNTYNEQFF
J: TRBJ1-1; D: NA; size: NA; V: TRBV19; DNA: TGTGCCAGTAGTATCGGGGTAGTGAACACTGAAGCTTTCTTT; CDR3: CASSIGVVNTEAFF
J: TRBJ1-3; D: TRBD1; size: NA; V: TRBV4-1; DNA: TGCGCCAGCAGTTATACGGACAGGGTTGAAAACACCATATATTTT; CDR3: CASSYTDRVENTIYF
J: TRBJ2-4; D: TRBD1; size: NA; V: TRBV5-6; DNA: TGTGCCAGCAGCTTTAATCGACAGGGGCGCTCGGCCATTCAGTACTTC; CDR3: CASSFNRQGRSAIQYF
J: TRBJ1-3; D: NA; size: few; V: TRBV9; DNA: TGTGCCAGCAGCGAGGGGGTTACTGGAAACACCATATATTTT; CDR3: CASSEGVTGNTIYF
J: TRBJ1-2; D: TRBD1; size: once; V: TRBV19; DNA: TGTGCCAGTAGGGCCCCGGGACAGCAAAACTATGGCTACACCTTC; CDR3: CASRAPGQQNYGYTF
J: TRBJ1-1; D: NA; size: once; V: TRBV19; DNA: TGTGCCAGTAGTAGCGGACGGGATGGCACTGAAGCTTTCTTT; CDR3: CASSSGRDGTEAFF
J: TRBJ1-4; D: NA; size: NA; V: TRBV5-6; DNA: TGTGCCAGCAGCTTGGTCGGGGAAAAACTGTTTTTT; CDR3: CASSLVGEKLFF
J: TRBJ1-5; D: TRBD1; size: NA; V: TRBV9; DNA: TGTGCCAGCAGCCTCCAGGGGGCAGGCCAGCCCCAGCATTTT; CDR3: CASSLQGAGQPQHF
J: TRBJ2-3; D: TRBD1; size: NA; V: TRBV6-2/TRBV6-3; DNA: TGTGCCAGCAGTTACCCAGGGACAGGGCTAGATACGCAGTATTTT; CDR3: CASSYPGTGLDTQYF
J: TRBJ2-7; D: NA; size: NA; V: TRBV2; DNA: TGTGCCAGCAGTGAGGGGTGGACAGCCGACGAGCAGTACTTC; CDR3: CASSEGWTADEQYF
J: TRBJ1-1; D: NA; size: NA; V: TRBV9; DNA: TGTGCCAGCAGTCCTCAAATGGCAGACACTGAAGCTTTCTTT; CDR3: CASSPQMADTEAFF
J: TRBJ2-3; D: TRBD2; size: NA; V: TRBV3-1/TRBV3-2; DNA: TGTGCCAGCAGCCAAGGCCCTAGCGGGGGCCTAATAAGCACAGATACGCAGTATTTT; CDR3: CASSQGPSGGLISTDTQYF
J: TRBJ1-6; D: TRBD1; size: NA; V: TRBV7-2; DNA: TGTGCCAGCAGCTTGAAATCCGGGACAGTGCCATCACCCCTCCACTTT; CDR3: CASSLKSGTVPSPLHF
J: TRBJ2-1; D: NA; size: NA; V: TRBV6-5; DNA: TGTGCCAGTACTATTAGCGGACGCTCCTACAATGAGCAGTTCTTC; CDR3: CASTISGRSYNEQFF
J: TRBJ1-6; D: NA; size: once; V: TRBV30; DNA: TGTGCCTGGAGTGAAGGGACTTTCTTGAGCTCCTATAATTCACCCCTCCACTTT; CDR3: CAWSEGTFLSSYNSPLHF
J: TRBJ1-3; D: TRBD1; size: NA; V: TRBV4-3; DNA: TGCGCCAGCAGCCAAGGGGGACAGCGAAACTCTGGAAACACCATATATTTT; CDR3: CASSQGGQRNSGNTIYF
J: TRBJ1-4; D: TRBD1; size: NA; V: TRBV7-6; DNA: TGTGCCAGCAGCCCCCGCCCCGGGACAGGTGCAACTAATGAAAAACTGTTTTTT; CDR3: CASSPRPGTGATNEKLFF
J: TRBJ1-2; D: TRBD1; size: NA; V: TRBV30; DNA: TGTGCCTGGAGTTTTAACAGGGGTGGCTACACCTTC; CDR3: CAWSFNRGGYTF
J: TRBJ1-1; D: NA; size: NA; V: TRBV30; DNA: TGTGCCTGGAGTGTTGTGCAGGCCGAAGCTTTCTTT; CDR3: CAWSVVQAEAFF
J: TRBJ1-2; D: TRBD1; size: NA; V: TRBV24-1; DNA: TGTGCCACCAGTGCAGGGGACAGTACTAACTATGGCTACACCTTC; CDR3: CATSAGDSTNYGYTF
J: TRBJ1-1; D: NA; size: NA; V: TRBV19; DNA: TGTGCGAGTAGTATAGATATCGGGGGGAGGGCTGAAGCTTTCTTT; CDR3: CASSIDIGGRAEAFF